The 9 T cell receptor beta chains below all came from one sample that was sequenced in a study of blood T cell repertoires in COVID-19. This table comes from immunoSEQ multiplex PCR, and its TCRdb copy is limited to in-frame clones, with some not included. The table lists tens of thousands of clones, roughly 88% of them singletons, with approximately 1.6% in the top ten. Sequenced: peripheral blood. The receptors derive from a human donor with active COVID-19. The donor label of this sample is uncertain.

The chain is built from TRBV7-8 and TRBJ1-4; TRBD1 matches at 7 bases. Germline V gene sequence: CDR1 SGHVS, CDR2 FQNEAQ. The CDR3 totals 18 residues. V trimming: 5 bases; J trimming: 5 bases; junction bases outside the gene matches: 17. The CDR3 sequence is CASSHPAGQPTWNEKLFF. CDR3 nucleotide sequence: TGTGCCAGCAGCCACCCGGCGGGACAGCCCACCTGGAATGAAAAACTGTTTTTT.

This rearrangement joins TRBV19 to TRBJ2-3; the D is unclear. The length of the CDR3 is 14 residues. V was shortened by 5 bases and J by 6 bases, with 15 bases between the two germline ends. Germline loops: CDR1 LNHDA, CDR2 SQIVND (reference sequence). CDR3 sequence reads: CASSAFDPRDTQYF. The CDR3 DNA reads as TGTGCCAGTAGTGCCTTTGACCCGCGGGATACGCAGTATTTT. Full variable domain (remainder filled in from reference TRBV19 and TRBJ2-3): DGGITQSPKYLFRKEGQNVTLSCEQNLNHDAMYWYRQDPGQGLRLIYYSQIVNDFQKGDIAEGYSVSREKKESFPLTVTSAQKNPTAFYLCASSAFDPRDTQYFGPGTRLTVL.

V gene TRBV19 combines with J gene TRBJ1-3; a possible D gene is TRBD1 (5 bases). Germline V gene lookup returns CDR1 LNHDA and CDR2 SQIVND (reference sequence). This CDR3 region has 17 residues. Trimming stripped 4 bases from V and 1 base from J, with 17 bases between. CDR3 nucleotides: TGTGCCAGTAGTACCCCACAACGGAGGGGATCTGGAAACACCATATATTTT. Encoded protein: CASSTPQRRGSGNTIYF. Combining the CDR3 with reference TRBV19 and TRBJ1-3 gives the whole variable domain DGGITQSPKYLFRKEGQNVTLSCEQNLNHDAMYWYRQDPGQGLRLIYYSQIVNDFQKGDIAEGYSVSREKKESFPLTVTSAQKNPTAFYLCASSTPQRRGSGNTIYFGEGSWLTVV.

The chain joins TRBV19 to TRBJ2-1; 9 bases map to TRBD1. CDR3 length: 15 amino acids. CDR1 and CDR2 (germline): LNHDA, SQIVND (reference sequence). The V segment lost 4 bases and the J segment 5 bases; nucleotides outside the gene matches: 6. CDR3 loop: CASSTGQGMDNEQFF. The CDR3 DNA sequence: TGTGCCAGTAGTACGGGACAGGGTATGGACAATGAGCAGTTCTTC.

This clone has just one count. The CDR3 DNA is TGCGCCAGCAGCCAACTTAGCACAGATACGCAGTATTTT. Its translation: CASSQLSTDTQYF. V gene TRBV4-3 combines with J gene TRBJ2-3, with D uncertain. V was shortened by 2 bases and J by 0 bases, with 3 bases between the two germline ends. This CDR3 has 13 residues. Per the germline V gene, CDR1 is LGHNA and CDR2 is YSLEER.

This chain connects TRBV28 to TRBJ2-3; no clear D. The germline V gene has CDR1 MDHEN and CDR2 SYDVKM. Trimming removed 4 bases from V and 4 bases from J, with 18 bases in between. The CDR3 spans 16 residues. CDR3 region: CASSSRSVKTADTQYF. CDR3 DNA: TGTGCCAGCAGTTCGCGAAGTGTTAAGACTGCAGATACGCAGTATTTT.

This clone was observed once. The gene calls are TRBV5-1 and TRBJ1-4, with TRBD1 matching over 9 bases. This CDR3 is 15 amino acids long. Per germline, CDR1 SGHRS and CDR2 YFSETQ. The ends lost 0 bases at V and 5 bases at J; junction bases unmatched: 2. CDR3 coding DNA: TGCGCCAGCAGCTTGGGGGGACAGGGAAATGAAAAACTGTTTTTT. This encodes CASSLGGQGNEKLFF.

J is TRBJ1-1 and V is TRBV10-2; no firm D call. The ends were cut back, 6 bases at V and 0 bases at J, with 17 bases in the middle. Germline loops: CDR1 WSHSY, CDR2 SAAADI. This CDR3 comprises 16 residues. CDR3 loop: CASSNTDKTMNTEAFF. The CDR3 coding sequence is TGCGCCAGCAGCAATACCGACAAGACTATGAACACTGAAGCTTTCTTT.

The chain uses TRBV18 and TRBJ1-2; TRBD1 matches at 8 bases. CDR1 and CDR2 (germline): KGHSH, LQKENI. The CDR3 spans 15 residues. J lost 0 bases, V lost 3 bases, and 3 bases had no gene match. The CDR3 loop reads CASSPQGASNYGYTF. In nucleotides, the CDR3 is TGTGCCAGCTCACCGCAGGGGGCCTCTAACTATGGCTACACCTTC.